This is a list of T cell receptor beta chains from one sample in a study of response to subunit inactivated influenza vaccine. TCRdb reprocessed the RT-PCR reads via MiXCR and lists one record per CDR3 protein. This table has 560,000 or so distinct CDR3 sequences, 7.6% appearing once. The source material was PBMCs from blood, sampled 23 months after vaccination. These receptors were taken from a man in his fifties or sixties who received an inactivated influenza vaccine. Both conserved end residues are part of each CDR3. D genes are given only for firm matches. A clone size is listed for some rows: how often the clone was seen (once, few, many), or a class if it is expanded.

TRBV28	.	TRBJ2-3	few	CASSNSYEGLSTDTQYF	TGTGCCAGCAGTAATTCTTACGAGGGTTTGAGCACAGATACGCAGTATTTT
TRBV20-1	.	TRBJ1-6	many	CSAPSNSPLHF	TGCAGTGCTCCTAGTAATTCACCCCTCCACTTT
TRBV12-3/TRBV12-4	.	TRBJ2-5	many	CASSLRAGEETQYF	TGTGCCAGCAGTTTACGGGCAGGGGAAGAGACCCAGTACTTC
TRBV29-1	TRBD1	TRBJ2-2	.	CSAHRGTANTGELFF	TGCAGCGCTCACAGGGGGACAGCGAACACCGGGGAGCTGTTTTTT
TRBV9	TRBD2	TRBJ2-1	many	CASTIAGGTYNEQFF	TGTGCCAGCACAATAGCGGGAGGGACCTACAATGAGCAGTTCTTC
TRBV20-1	TRBD2	TRBJ2-3	.	CSAREQSGISTDTQYF	TGCAGTGCTAGAGAACAGAGCGGGATAAGCACAGATACGCAGTATTTT
TRBV7-6	.	TRBJ2-7	few	CASGFGGLYEQYF	TGTGCCAGCGGATTCGGTGGGTTGTACGAGCAGTACTTC
TRBV18	.	TRBJ1-1	many	CASSPGLPNTEAFF	TGTGCCAGCTCACCAGGGTTGCCGAACACTGAAGCTTTCTTT
TRBV5-1	TRBD1	TRBJ2-1	few	CASSTGQGLGEQFF	TGCGCCAGCAGCACGGGACAGGGTCTAGGTGAGCAGTTCTTC
TRBV10-2	TRBD1	TRBJ1-2	.	CASRTGQGDYGYTF	TGCGCCAGCAGGACGGGACAGGGGGACTATGGCTACACCTTC
TRBV7-3	TRBD1	TRBJ2-7	.	CASSRTRDRGDEQYF	TGTGCCAGCAGCCGTACCCGGGACAGGGGTGACGAGCAGTACTTC
TRBV6-1	.	TRBJ1-6	many	CASSLQGGNSPLHF	TGTGCCAGCAGCCTACAGGGCGGAAATTCACCCCTCCACTTT
TRBV4-3	TRBD1	TRBJ1-2	.	CASSSITGVDYGYTF	TGCGCCAGCAGCTCGATTACAGGGGTGGACTATGGCTACACCTTC
TRBV20-1	TRBD1	TRBJ1-1	many	CSARDIEGASTEAFF	TGCAGTGCTAGAGATATTGAGGGGGCGAGCACTGAAGCTTTCTTT
TRBV29-1	.	TRBJ2-5	.	CSVDGTRKRVEETQYF	TGCAGCGTTGACGGGACACGGAAGAGAGTAGAAGAGACCCAGTACTTC
TRBV20-1	.	TRBJ2-3	few	CSASPYRGSTDTQYF	TGCAGTGCTTCCCCCTACAGAGGTAGCACAGATACGCAGTATTTT
TRBV4-2	TRBD2	TRBJ2-1	few	CASSQGRGRADDEQFF	TGTGCCAGCAGCCAGGGACGCGGGAGGGCGGACGATGAGCAGTTCTTC
TRBV12-3/TRBV12-4	TRBD1	TRBJ1-6	many	CASKRQGDNSPLHF	TGTGCCAGCAAGCGACAGGGGGATAATTCACCCCTCCACTTT
TRBV4-3	.	TRBJ2-1	many	CASSQTARDNEQFF	TGCGCCAGCAGCCAAACCGCCAGGGACAATGAGCAGTTCTTC
TRBV3-1	.	TRBJ2-2	few	CASSQELGGAATGELFF	TGTGCCAGCAGCCAAGAGTTGGGGGGAGCGGCCACCGGGGAGCTGTTTTTT
TRBV12-3/TRBV12-4	.	TRBJ2-1	.	CASTPLGFNEQFF	TGTGCCAGCACCCCCCTGGGCTTCAATGAGCAGTTCTTC
TRBV11-2	TRBD2	TRBJ2-3	.	CASSRGSGRGTDTQYF	TGTGCCAGCAGCCGGGGCAGCGGGAGGGGCACAGATACGCAGTATTTT
TRBV5-8	TRBD2	TRBJ2-5	few	CASSIRLAGLETQYF	TGTGCCAGCAGCATCCGACTAGCGGGACTAGAGACCCAGTACTTC
TRBV10-3	TRBD2	TRBJ2-1	many	CAISAPGLAVGEQFF	TGTGCCATCAGTGCACCGGGACTAGCAGTCGGTGAGCAGTTCTTC
TRBV2	.	TRBJ2-5	.	CASTRRETQYF	TGTGCCAGCACCCGGAGGGAGACCCAGTACTTC
TRBV7-2	TRBD1	TRBJ2-2	many	CASSLAGTGNTGELFF	TGTGCCAGCAGTCTGGCCGGGACAGGGAACACCGGGGAGCTGTTTTTT
TRBV7-2	TRBD1	TRBJ1-2	few	CASSLGTGRRYTF	TGTGCCAGCAGCTTAGGGACAGGGAGGCGCTACACCTTC
TRBV20-1	.	TRBJ1-6	.	CSALTGSYNSPLHF	TGCAGTGCTTTAACAGGGTCCTATAATTCACCCCTCCACTTT
TRBV28	TRBD2	TRBJ2-3	many	CASSLGALGAGVAQYF	TGTGCCAGCAGTTTAGGGGCTCTAGGAGCGGGAGTTGCGCAGTATTTT
TRBV12-3/TRBV12-4	.	TRBJ1-2	few	CASSLEGTAGYTF	TGTGCCAGCAGTTTAGAGGGGACGGCTGGCTACACCTTC
TRBV5-1	.	TRBJ1-2	.	CASSFDQGPAYGYTF	TGCGCCAGCAGCTTTGATCAGGGCCCCGCTTATGGCTACACCTTC
TRBV6-5	.	TRBJ2-7	few	CASSYLDISYEQYF	TGTGCCAGCAGTTACCTAGACATTTCCTACGAGCAGTACTTC